Listed below are T cell receptor beta chains from one sample, sequenced in a study of blood T cell repertoires in COVID-19. Measured with immunoSEQ multiplex PCR; TCRdb has only the in-frame clones, and not every one. The top ten clones hold 4% to 5.5% of a sample with around 88,000 clones, over 70% of them seen once. The sequenced sample was peripheral blood. These receptors were taken from a man aged 55 to 70 with acute or convalescent COVID-19. The CDR3 runs from the conserved cysteine through the conserved F or W. The D gene is left open where the match is weak. A clone size is listed for some rows: how often the clone was seen (once, few, many), or a class if it is expanded.

TRBJ1-1	-	few	TRBV7-9	TGTGCCAGCAGCTTACGGGGTGAAGCTTTCTTT	CASSLRGEAFF
TRBJ2-6	-	-	TRBV7-9	TGTGCCAGCAGCTTAGCGTACATCGCTGGCTCTGGGGCCAACGTCCTGACTTTC	CASSLAYIAGSGANVLTF
TRBJ1-6	-	-	TRBV30	TGTGCCTGTACAGGGAGCTCCTATAATTCACCCCTCCACTTT	CACTGSSYNSPLHF
TRBJ2-7	TRBD1	few	TRBV18	TGTGCCAGCTCACCACCGTTGACAGGGTCTCGCGAGCAGTACTTC	CASSPPLTGSREQYF
TRBJ1-3	-	-	TRBV30	TGTGCCTGGAAGGCAGGCTGGTCTGGAAACACCATATATTTT	CAWKAGWSGNTIYF
TRBJ1-2	TRBD1	few	TRBV3-1/TRBV3-2	TGTGCCAGCGGCCCTGGGACAGTCAACTATGGCTACACCTTC	CASGPGTVNYGYTF
TRBJ2-7	TRBD2	-	TRBV6-2/TRBV6-3	TGTGCCAGCAGCAATCCGGGACTAGCGGGAGCAAGGTCTAAGCAGTACTTC	CASSNPGLAGARSKQYF
TRBJ2-3	TRBD1	-	TRBV27	TGTGCCAGCAGTGACAGGGGGGATGCAGATACGCAGTATTTT	CASSDRGDADTQYF
TRBJ1-1	-	-	TRBV6-5	TGTGCCAGCAGTTACTCCTATACTTGGAACACTGAAGCTTTCTTT	CASSYSYTWNTEAFF
TRBJ2-7	TRBD2	-	TRBV28	TGTGCCAGCAGTTTATATACTAGCGGAACCTACGAGCAGTACTTC	CASSLYTSGTYEQYF
TRBJ2-5	TRBD1	-	TRBV6-6	TGTGCCAGCAGTTACCTTGGGACAGGTCTAGAGACCCAGTACTTC	CASSYLGTGLETQYF
TRBJ2-1	TRBD1	-	TRBV6-5	TGTGCCAGCAGACCAACAGGGGGAGGTTACAATGAGCAGTTCTTC	CASRPTGGGYNEQFF
TRBJ2-7	-	-	TRBV19	TGTGCCAGTAGCGCCAGGGAAGGCTACGAGCAGTACTTC	CASSAREGYEQYF
TRBJ2-2	TRBD1	-	TRBV9	TGTGCCAGCAGCGTTGGGACAGTGAACACCGGGGAGCTGTTTTTT	CASSVGTVNTGELFF
TRBJ2-3	TRBD1	-	TRBV9	TGTGCCAGCAGCGTACCCCTCGACAGGGGGCCTGCGGCAGATACGCAGTATTTT	CASSVPLDRGPAADTQYF
TRBJ1-3	-	-	TRBV6-5	TGTGCCAGCATCCAGGGGACCGGTCGTGGAAACACCATATATTTT	CASIQGTGRGNTIYF
TRBJ2-7	-	few	TRBV21-1	TGTGCCAGCAGCAAAGACTCACTAGCGGGAGTTCGGGAGCAGTACTTC	CASSKDSLAGVREQYF
TRBJ2-2	-	-	TRBV7-2	TGTGCCAGCAGCTTGGACACTAACACCGGGGAGCTGTTTTTT	CASSLDTNTGELFF
TRBJ2-5	TRBD2	-	TRBV19	TGTGCCAGTAGCCCTAGGCAGGGACTAGACCTCCAAGAGACCCAGTACTTC	CASSPRQGLDLQETQYF
TRBJ1-6	TRBD1	-	TRBV30	TGTGCCTGTACCGGGACAGGGGGTTTTAATTCACCCCTCCACTTT	CACTGTGGFNSPLHF
TRBJ1-1	-	-	TRBV6-1	TGTGCCAGCAGTGCTAAGGACAGCTCCCCATACACTGAAGCTTTCTTT	CASSAKDSSPYTEAFF
TRBJ2-5	TRBD1	-	TRBV12-5	TGTGCTAGTGGACCGGGACAGGGGATTTTCGGAGAGACCCAGTACTTC	CASGPGQGIFGETQYF